The 17 T cell receptor beta chains listed next were all sequenced from one sample in a study of OX40 agonist ivuxolimab in advanced cancers. The method was immunoSEQ multiplex PCR; TCRdb's version includes in-frame clones alone and lacks a portion of them. The repertoire holds approximately 120,000 clones, with under 95% as singletons. The sample in question was CD4+ or CD8+ T cells sorted from blood, obtained in a trial of the OX40 agonist ivuxolimab. These receptor sequences come from an adult with an advanced solid tumor such as melanoma, head and neck, liver or kidney cancer.

This clone was detected only a few times. CDR3 sequence: CVSLTVNTEAFF. As DNA, the CDR3 is TGTGTCTCCCTGACAGTGAACACTGAAGCTTTCTTT. V gene TRBV30 combines with J gene TRBJ1-1; a weak D match, TRBD1 (5 bases). The CDR3 sequence is 12 residues long. The V gene's germline CDR1 is GTSNPN and CDR2 SVGIG (reference sequence).

This chain uses TRBV11-2 with TRBJ2-1, with 7 bases aligning to TRBD2. The CDR3 is 16 amino acids. Germline V lookup: CDR1 SGHAT, CDR2 FQNNGV. The J segment lost 5 bases and the V segment lost 4 bases, leaving 11 bases of the junction unmatched. The CDR3 DNA sequence: TGTGCCAGCAGCTCCAACGGCGCGGGAGCTGACAATGAGCAGTTCTTC. Amino acids: CASSSNGAGADNEQFF.

V gene TRBV6-1 combines with J gene TRBJ2-1; TRBD2 aligns across 12 bases. The germline gives CDR1 MNHNS, CDR2 SASEGT. After removal of 4 bases from V and 0 bases from J, the junction contained 4 bases not matched to a gene. This CDR3 is built from 17 residues. The CDR3 region has the DNA TGTGCCAGCAGTGGTGGACTAGCGGGAACCTCCTACAATGAGCAGTTCTTC. Encoded protein: CASSGGLAGTSYNEQFF.

V is TRBV5-1 and J is TRBJ1-1; tentative D call: TRBD1 (5 bases). The CDR3 runs 14 residues. Trimming pared 2 bases from V and 4 bases from J, leaving 12 bases between. Germline-derived CDR1 and CDR2 are SGHRS and YFSETQ. The CDR3 reads CASSFPGGSTEAFF. In DNA form, the CDR3 reads TGCGCCAGCAGCTTTCCTGGGGGAAGCACTGAAGCTTTCTTT.

The chain links TRBV27 to TRBJ2-7; D may correspond to TRBD1 or TRBD2 (5 bases each). Germline V gene data show CDR1 as MNHEY and CDR2 as SMNVEV (reference sequence). This CDR3 has 17 residues. Trimming removed 5 bases at V and 0 bases at J, with 20 bases between. Written as DNA, the CDR3 is TGTGCCAGCAGTACCAAGGGGCTAGCTCTAAGCTCCTACGAGCAGTACTTC. Amino acids: CASSTKGLALSSYEQYF.

V usage is TRBV27 and J usage is TRBJ2-6; D might be TRBD2 (6 bases). The V and J ends lost 4 bases and 0 bases respectively, with 10 bases between them. The CDR3 length is 16 residues. Germline CDR1 is MNHEY and CDR2 is SMNVEV (reference sequence). Here the CDR3 reads CASSSGGVSGANVLTF. CDR3 in DNA: TGTGCCAGCAGTTCCGGGGGAGTCTCTGGGGCCAACGTCCTGACTTTC.

The CDR3 reads CASGLGLAGGRVYF. CDR3 DNA: TGTGCCAGCGGATTGGGACTAGCGGGGGGCAGGGTGTACTTC. The gene calls are TRBV6-6 and TRBJ2-7; 15 bases are shared with TRBD2. Trimming at V came to 8 bases and at J to 12 bases, leaving 11 bases not matched to a gene. This CDR3 contains 14 residues. The germline V gene encodes CDR1 MNHNY and CDR2 SVGAGI (reference sequence).

The genes are TRBV9 and TRBJ2-6, with no clear D. The V gene lost 4 bases and the J gene lost 3 bases, with 11 bases spanning the gap. Germline V CDR1 and CDR2: SGDLS, YYNGEE. The CDR3 contains 15 residues. The CDR3 region has the DNA TGTGCCAGCAGCCCCCAGGCTCATGGGGCCAACGTCCTGACTTTC. As protein: CASSPQAHGANVLTF.

The V call is TRBV7-2, the J call TRBJ1-1; no firm D call. This CDR3 region has 15 residues. Trimming took 1 base from V and 0 from J, leaving 9 bases between them. Looked up from germline, CDR1 is SGHTA and CDR2 is FQGNSA. The CDR3 DNA reads TGTGCCAGCAGCTTAGAAGGGAATATGAACACTGAAGCTTTCTTT. Protein sequence: CASSLEGNMNTEAFF. The whole variable domain, remainder taken from reference TRBV7-2 and TRBJ1-1, is GAGVSQSPSNKVTEKGKDVELRCDPISGHTALYWYRQSLGQGLEFLIYFQGNSAPDKSGLPSDRFSAERTGGSVSTLTIQRTQQEDSAVYLCASSLEGNMNTEAFFGQGTRLTVV.

The chain recombines TRBV7-2 with TRBJ1-1; TRBD1 is a possible D gene (6 bases). V lost 2 bases and J 0 bases, leaving 10 bases between the germline ends. CDR1 is SGHTA and CDR2 is FQGNSA in the germline V gene. The CDR3 totals 15 residues. The CDR3 nucleotides are TGTGCCAGCAGCTTAAAAGGGGGTATGAACACTGAAGCTTTCTTT. Its translation is CASSLKGGMNTEAFF.

The chain combines TRBV27 with TRBJ1-1, with 7 positions matching TRBD1. Germline trimming cut 3 bases from V and 3 bases from J; bases unmatched to any gene: 10. This CDR3 spans 16 amino acids. Germline CDR1 MNHEY, CDR2 SMNVEV (reference sequence). The CDR3 is CASSLWNTGDHTEAFF. For the CDR3, the DNA is TGTGCCAGCAGTTTGTGGAATACAGGGGATCACACTGAAGCTTTCTTT.

The chain employs TRBV7-8 and TRBJ2-6; D call uncertain. CDR3 size: 14 residues. V dropped 5 bases and J dropped 0 bases, with 5 bases sitting between them. CDR1 is SGHVS, CDR2 FQNEAQ, per germline. Here the CDR3 reads CASSQVSGANVLTF. CDR3 in DNA: TGTGCCAGCAGCCAAGTCTCTGGGGCCAACGTCCTGACTTTC.

In this sample, this clone turned up once. This chain uses TRBV19 with TRBJ1-4; D remains ambiguous. CDR1 is LNHDA, CDR2 SQIVND, per germline (reference sequence). V lost 3 bases and J 14 bases, leaving 16 bases between the germline ends. The length of the CDR3 is 13 residues. CDR3 DNA: TGTGCCAGTAGTATTCGCCAGCCGCCGATTCTGTTTTTT. Its protein product is CASSIRQPPILFF.

The chain uses TRBV4-3 and TRBJ2-5, with 8 bases that match TRBD1. The CDR3 is 16 residues long. Germline trimming cut 4 bases from V and 4 bases from J; bases unmatched to any gene: 11. Germline CDR1 is LGHNA and CDR2 is YSLEER. CDR3 protein: CASSPLGDRGGETQYF. The CDR3 coding sequence is TGCGCCAGCAGCCCCCTAGGAGACAGGGGCGGAGAGACCCAGTACTTC.

The chain uses TRBV28 and TRBJ1-2; D remains ambiguous. The CDR3 has 12 residues. Trimming pared 4 bases from V and 1 base from J, leaving 4 bases between. Per germline, CDR1 MDHEN and CDR2 SYDVKM. This chain's CDR3 is CASSSNNYGYTF. The CDR3, as DNA: TGTGCCAGCAGTTCTAATAACTATGGCTACACCTTC.

This clone was observed a single time. This chain links TRBV4-2 with TRBJ1-4; 9 bases are shared with TRBD1. The germline V gene has CDR1 LGHNA and CDR2 YNFKEQ. Trimming cost V 4 bases and J 5 bases; bases outside gene matches: 2. CDR3 length equals 14 residues. The CDR3 sequence is CASSPGQGNEKLFF. The CDR3 DNA is TGTGCCAGCAGCCCCGGACAGGGGAATGAAAAACTGTTTTTT.

V is TRBV19 and J is TRBJ2-7; weak D call: TRBD1 (5 bases). The CDR3 covers 14 residues. Trimming took 4 bases from V and 4 from J, leaving 14 bases between them. Germline assignment: CDR1 LNHDA and CDR2 SQIVND (reference sequence). Written as DNA, the CDR3 is TGTGCCAGTAGTACACCCCAGGGCGGTTACGAGCAGTACTTC. Protein: CASSTPQGGYEQYF.